This T cell receptor (beta chain) was profiled in a study of spatial heterogeneity in lung cancer. Study details: A unique TCR and UMI combination showed up more than ten times in raw reads, on average. General study points: Ubiquitous expanded tumor TCRs were seen in blood more at resection than at follow-up.

Time point reported: sample taken at primary tumor resection. Sequencing covered unsorted whole RNA taken from tumor, nontumor lung or frozen PBMC. The cohort: approximately 66 early-stage, untreated non-small cell lung cancer patients. Concerning this clonotype: Its antigen is currently unknown. A much larger clone differs by one base, so this may be a read error.

Unique molecular identifiers tagged every individual TCR cDNA molecule. TCRdb reanalysed the 5' RACE reads using MiXCR and keeps one entry per CDR3 protein. The sample contains about 45,000 distinct CDR3 sequences, approximately 12% of which appear only once. V lost 0 bases, J lost 6 bases, and 10 bases lay in between. CDR3 length: 13 amino acids. Germline V gene lookup returns CDR1 SQVTM and CDR2 ANQGSEA. The sample in question was PBMCs, obtained at surgery. J is TRBJ2-3 and V is TRBV29-1; D gene ambiguous. This clonotype was obtained from a female donor with early-stage non-small cell lung cancer. The CDR3 sequence is CSVEEGPEDTQYF. DNA of the CDR3: TGCAGCGTTGAAGAGGGTCCGGAGGATACGCAGTATTTT.